This TCR beta chain was found in a study of CD8 T cells in Susac syndrome. V was shortened by 4 bases and J by 0 bases, with 8 bases between the two germline ends. Germline CDR1 and CDR2: SGDLS and YYNGEE. The CDR3 is 13 amino acids. After extraction with the RNeasy kit, roughly 0.5 to 1 ug of the RNA was reverse transcribed using random hexamers. TCRdb fed the immunoSEQ multiplex PCR reads into MiXCR, producing one record per CDR3 protein. Altogether about 300,000 distinct CDR3 sequences are present, around 83% being singletons, with the ten largest covering approximately 0.12%. The genes are TRBV9 and TRBJ2-7; D is unclear. The clonotype comes from a human donor with multiple sclerosis. Source material: CD8+ T cells from PBMCs. The CDR3 region has the DNA TGTGCCAGCAGCACCCCGCACTCCTACGAGCAGTACTTC. Protein product: CASSTPHSYEQYF.